These 14 T cell receptor beta chains were sequenced from one sample in a study of blood T cell repertoires in COVID-19. Repertoires were generated with immunoSEQ multiplex PCR, while TCRdb's copy carries only in-frame clones and drops some. The table has 85,000 to 90,000 clones, 86% seen once. The sample taken for sequencing was peripheral blood. The receptors derive from a man of 80 years or more with active or convalescent COVID-19.

The V gene is TRBV30, the J gene TRBJ2-1, with 7 bases aligning to TRBD1. Germline V gives CDR1 GTSNPN, CDR2 SVGIG (reference sequence). V lost 5 bases, J lost 4 bases, and 8 bases stayed unmatched. CDR3 length: 14 amino acids. CDR3 in amino acids: CAWGGQEKYNEQFF. As DNA, the CDR3 is TGTGCCTGGGGAGGACAGGAAAAATACAATGAGCAGTTCTTC.

The rearrangement uses TRBV20-1 and TRBJ2-7; 9 nucleotides line up with TRBD2. Germline loops: CDR1 DFQATT, CDR2 SNEGSKA (reference sequence). CDR3 size: 15 residues. V gave up 3 bases and J gave up 5 bases; unmatched junction bases: 11. CDR3 nucleotide sequence: TGCAGTGCTAGTCCGGCGGGAGGGGGTTTGGACGAGCAGTACTTC. Translation: CSASPAGGGLDEQYF.

This clone is a singleton in its sample. The chain employs TRBV15 and TRBJ1-3; D ambiguous. Germline V gene lookup returns CDR1 LNHNV and CDR2 YYDKDF (reference sequence). Trimming removed 0 bases at V and 0 bases at J, with 9 bases between. CDR3 length: 16 residues. CDR3 amino acids: CATSRDRGVSGNTIYF. The CDR3, as DNA: TGTGCCACCAGCAGAGATCGGGGAGTCTCTGGAAACACCATATATTTT.

The chain joins TRBV11-2 to TRBJ2-2; 8 nucleotides align to TRBD2. This CDR3 region has 15 residues. V was pared by 4 bases and J by 4 bases, with 5 bases of the junction left unmatched. CDR1 is SGHAT and CDR2 is FQNNGV in the germline V gene. CDR3 DNA sequence: TGTGCCAGCAGCTCCCTGGGACTAGTCACCGGGGAGCTGTTTTTT. This translates into CASSSLGLVTGELFF.

The chain is built from TRBV6-5 and TRBJ1-2, with D perhaps matching TRBD1 (5 bases). Germline loops: CDR1 MNHEY, CDR2 SVGAGI. CDR3 length equals 11 residues. The V end was cut by 10 bases, the J end by 2 bases, with 8 bases between. The CDR3, as DNA: TGTGCCATAAAGGGGAACTATGGCTACACCTTC. Translated, it gives CAIKGNYGYTF.

The chain uses TRBV7-2 and TRBJ1-1; D not certain. Trimming removed 1 base from V and 10 bases from J, with 13 bases in between. CDR1 SGHTA and CDR2 FQGNSA come from the germline V gene. The CDR3 consists of 13 residues. Written as DNA, the CDR3 is TGTGCCAGCAGCTTAGGGCGCCGAGGAAGAGCTTTCTTT. Translating gives CASSLGRRGRAFF.

This chain uses TRBV9 with TRBJ2-5; TRBD2 agrees at 13 bases. CDR1 and CDR2 from the germline V gene are SGDLS and YYNGEE. With 3 bases clipped from V and 5 bases from J, the junction kept 10 bases outside the gene matches. The CDR3 has 17 amino acids. The CDR3 sequence: CASSEQPGLAGTETQYF. For the CDR3, the DNA is TGTGCCAGCAGCGAACAACCGGGACTAGCGGGAACGGAGACCCAGTACTTC.

The chain has TRBV7-2 and TRBJ1-1; D is ambiguous. V gave up 3 bases and J gave up 1 base, with 6 bases separating them. From germline, CDR1 is SGHTA and CDR2 FQGNSA. The CDR3 has 13 residues. The CDR3 nucleotides are TGTGCCAGCAGCTTCGACACGAACACTGAAGCTTTCTTT. This encodes CASSFDTNTEAFF.

The chain is built from TRBV15 and TRBJ2-5; D is unresolved. The CDR3 consists of 15 residues. Deletions cut 0 bases from V and 2 bases from J, with 10 bases between. The V gene's germline CDR1 is LNHNV and CDR2 YYDKDF (reference sequence). CDR3 in amino acids: CATSRDPGPQETQYF. CDR3 DNA: TGTGCCACCAGCAGAGACCCAGGTCCTCAAGAGACCCAGTACTTC.

The chain recombines TRBV7-2 with TRBJ1-1; D is ambiguous. The CDR3 runs 15 residues. CDR1 and CDR2 from the germline V gene are SGHTA and FQGNSA. Trimming took off 1 base at V and 1 base at J, with 10 bases between the two ends. This CDR3 reads CASSLESTTNTEAFF. The CDR3 DNA sequence: TGTGCCAGCAGCTTAGAGTCGACAACGAACACTGAAGCTTTCTTT.

In this sample, this clone turned up a few times. The chain recombines TRBV10-3 with TRBJ1-5, with 7 bases lining up with TRBD1. The CDR3 extends over 17 amino acids. Germline-derived CDR1 and CDR2 are ENHRY and SYGVKD. The V segment lost 1 base and the J segment 0 bases; nucleotides outside the gene matches: 6. CDR3 nucleotides: TGTGCCATCAGTGAGTTCTTTGCAGGGGGTAGCAATCAGCCCCAGCATTTT. It translates to CAISEFFAGGSNQPQHF.

The V gene is TRBV5-1, the J gene TRBJ2-1, with 8 bases lining up with TRBD2. The CDR3 sequence is 14 residues long. The junction had 5 bases not matched to a gene; V was cut back by 0 bases and J by 9 bases. Germline CDR1 SGHRS, CDR2 YFSETQ. CDR3 DNA sequence: TGCGCCAGCAGCTTGGTAGCGGGGAGGAGTGAGCAGTTCTTC. This gives the protein CASSLVAGRSEQFF.

The V gene is TRBV6-1, the J gene TRBJ1-2; 7 bases align to TRBD1. The CDR3 loop spans 17 amino acids. Unmatched junction bases numbered 13, after V lost 4 bases and J lost 2 bases. Germline V gene data show CDR1 as MNHNS and CDR2 as SASEGT. CDR3 region: CASSGDRTGWGNYGYTF. In DNA, the CDR3 is TGTGCCAGCAGTGGAGATAGGACAGGTTGGGGGAACTATGGCTACACCTTC.

The V and J genes are TRBV7-2 and TRBJ2-7; 12 bases are a match to TRBD2. Germline V gives CDR1 SGHTA, CDR2 FQGNSA. This CDR3 has 15 residues. The V gene end was trimmed by 5 bases and the J gene end by 2 bases; junction bases not matched to a gene: 4. The DNA of the CDR3 is TGTGCCAGCAGCACAGGACTAGCGGGAACCTACGAGCAGTACTTC. Amino acid sequence: CASSTGLAGTYEQYF.